Below are 28 T cell receptor beta chains sequenced from a single sample in a study of vaccination effects on CD4 cells after COVID-19. These TCRs are of unknown antigen specificity. Using viral peptide pools, the ViraFEST assay grew out antigen-specific CD4+ T cells prior to sequencing. Following an approximately 11-day culture, CD4+ T cells were purified. Clones were sequenced by immunoSEQ multiplex PCR, and TCRdb holds only the in-frame ones, with some missing. The sample consists of approximately 54,000 clones, roughly 80% of them appearing once. The sample here was CD4+ T cells from PBMCs cultured with HCoV-229E spike peptides, taken before COVID-19 vaccination. The receptors originated from a human donor who received a COVID-19 vaccine.

This chain links TRBV18 with TRBJ2-2, with TRBD2 matching over 7 bases. From germline, CDR1 is KGHSH and CDR2 LQKENI. CDR3 length equals 17 residues. The V and J ends lost 0 bases and 0 bases, in that order; junction bases with no gene match: 4. This CDR3 reads CASSPPLAATNTGELFF. The CDR3 DNA sequence: TGTGCCAGCTCACCACCGCTAGCGGCGACGAACACCGGGGAGCTGTTTTTT.

V is TRBV2 and J is TRBJ1-2; D is undetermined. The CDR3 covers 12 residues. The germline V gene has CDR1 SNHLY and CDR2 FYNNEI. Trimming took off 6 bases at V and 4 bases at J, with 9 bases between the two ends. CDR3 sequence (DNA): TGTGCCAGCAGACGTATCGGCTATGGCTACACCTTC. This codes for CASRRIGYGYTF.

V and J are TRBV19 and TRBJ2-2, with 7 bases aligning to TRBD1. The CDR3 length is 15 residues. In germline, CDR1 is LNHDA, CDR2 SQIVND (reference sequence). J was trimmed by 1 base and V by 5 bases; bases with no gene match: 4. The CDR3, as DNA: TGTGCCAGTAGTCTCCGGGACAGGAACACCGGGGAGCTGTTTTTT. Protein: CASSLRDRNTGELFF.

CDR3 region: CASSLARGNEQYV. The CDR3 bases are TGTGCCAGCAGCTTAGCGCGGGGCAACGAGCAGTACGTC. The chain combines TRBV7-2 with TRBJ2-7; weak D call: TRBD2 (6 bases). The CDR3 has 13 amino acids. CDR1 and CDR2 from the germline V gene are SGHTA and FQGNSA. Trimming shortened V by 0 bases and J by 5 bases, and 8 bases separated the two germline ends.

The chain employs TRBV24-1 and TRBJ2-5; 11 bases agree with TRBD1. After removal of 3 bases from V and 5 bases from J, the junction contained 4 bases not matched to a gene. The CDR3 is 15 residues long. CDR1 KGHDR and CDR2 SFDVKD come from the germline V gene. CDR3 nucleotides: TGTGCCACCAGTGATGGGGGACAGGGGGTTGAGACCCAGTACTTC. Its translation: CATSDGGQGVETQYF.

In DNA, the CDR3 is TGCGCCAGCAGCTTGGACGCCGGCAGGGGAGGTCGGGAGACCCAGTACTTC. Residues: CASSLDAGRGGRETQYF. The chain employs TRBV5-1 and TRBJ2-5; D possibly uses TRBD1 or TRBD2 (6 bases each). Germline V gene sequence: CDR1 SGHRS, CDR2 YFSETQ. This CDR3 is 17 amino acids long. Deletions cut 0 bases from V and 5 bases from J, with 20 bases between. Based on the CDR3 plus reference TRBV5-1 and TRBJ2-5, the full variable domain is KAGVTQTPRYLIKTRGQQVTLSCSPISGHRSVSWYQQTPGQGLQFLFEYFSETQRNKGNFPGRFSGRQFSNSRSEMNVSTLELGDSALYLCASSLDAGRGGRETQYFGPGTRLLVL.

This clone was picked up a small number of times. The chain recombines TRBV11-3 with TRBJ1-1; D is unresolved. Germline V lookup: CDR1 SGHNT, CDR2 YENEEA. V was cut by 0 bases and J by 0 bases, with 8 bases left in between. CDR3 length equals 15 residues. DNA for the CDR3: TGTGCCAGCAGCTTAGACGGACGGATGAACACTGAAGCTTTCTTT. Translated, it gives CASSLDGRMNTEAFF.

This clone occurred a few times. The chain carries TRBV12-5 and TRBJ1-1; D remains unclear. Germline CDR1 LGHNT, CDR2 FRNRAP. The CDR3 has 17 amino acids. V lost 5 bases to trimming and J lost 4 bases, with 23 bases between them. The DNA of the CDR3 is TGTGCTAGTGGTCAGACCCCGGACGGGAAGGTGGTCACTGAAGCTTTCTTT. This sequence encodes CASGQTPDGKVVTEAFF. The complete variable domain, with remaining parts taken from reference TRBV12-5 and TRBJ1-1, reads DARVTQTPRHKVTEMGQEVTMRCQPILGHNTVFWYRQTMMQGLELLAYFRNRAPLDDSGMPKDRFSAEMPDATLATLKIQPSEPRDSAVYFCASGQTPDGKVVTEAFFGQGTRLTVV.

The V call is TRBV24-1, the J call TRBJ2-3; no clear D. Trimming cost V 3 bases and J 2 bases, with 5 bases left between them. The V gene's germline CDR1 is KGHDR and CDR2 SFDVKD. The CDR3 contains 13 residues. The CDR3 is CATSDPPTDTQYF. The CDR3 bases are TGTGCCACCAGTGATCCGCCCACAGATACGCAGTATTTT.

This clone was counted between two and nine times. The rearrangement links TRBV6-5 to TRBJ1-2; D uncertain. Germline values: CDR1 MNHEY, CDR2 SVGAGI. V dropped 7 bases and J dropped 2 bases, with 14 bases sitting between them. This CDR3 comprises 14 residues. This CDR3 reads CASTQQTRNYGYTF. The CDR3 region has the DNA TGTGCCAGCACCCAACAAACCAGGAACTATGGCTACACCTTC.

The count of this clone is one. The chain has TRBV5-1 and TRBJ2-1; TRBD1 agrees at 8 bases. V trimming: 4 bases; J trimming: 6 bases; junction bases outside the gene matches: 3. Germline V gene data show CDR1 as SGHRS and CDR2 as YFSETQ. This CDR3 is 13 amino acids long. The CDR3 coding sequence is TGCGCCAGCAGCGCCGGGACAGGCAATGAGCAGTTCTTC. Its translation: CASSAGTGNEQFF.

This clone has just one count. The rearrangement links TRBV19 to TRBJ1-2, with D unclear. CDR1 LNHDA and CDR2 SQIVND come from the germline V gene (reference sequence). Trimming removed 0 bases at V and 4 bases at J, with 12 bases between. CDR3 length: 15 residues. In DNA form, the CDR3 reads TGTGCCAGTAGTATAGAGCCGGTGGGGTTCTATGGCTACACCTTC. Its protein product is CASSIEPVGFYGYTF.

The CDR3 sequence is CASSLTSGETDTQYF. The DNA for the CDR3 is TGTGCCAGCAGCTTGACTAGCGGGGAAACAGATACGCAGTATTTT. The rearrangement joins TRBV5-6 to TRBJ2-3, with 10 bases fitting TRBD2. The CDR3 consists of 15 residues. V lost 1 base to trimming and J lost 3 bases; unmatched junction nucleotides: 2. Germline V gene lookup returns CDR1 SGHDT and CDR2 YYEEEE.

This chain joins TRBV7-8 and TRBJ1-1; possibly TRBD1 for D (6 bases). Germline CDR1 reads SGHVS; CDR2 reads FQNEAQ. The germline V and J ends were trimmed by 0 bases and 3 bases, with 29 bases remaining between them. The CDR3 has 21 amino acids. CDR3 DNA: TGTGCCAGCAGCTTAGCTAGAGGGTTTGGCAGGGGCGCCTCAAGGGACACTGAAGCTTTCTTT. Translating it yields CASSLARGFGRGASRDTEAFF.

V gene TRBV5-8 combines with J gene TRBJ2-3; D may be TRBD2 (6 bases). The CDR3 sequence is 15 residues long. V lost 7 bases, J lost 0 bases, and 15 bases lay in between. CDR1 is SGHTS and CDR2 is YDEGEE in the germline V gene. CDR3 region: CASPSGETSTDTQYF. The CDR3 DNA follows: TGTGCCAGCCCATCGGGGGAAACTAGCACAGATACGCAGTATTTT.

The chain joins TRBV12-3 or TRBV12-4 to TRBJ1-4; no reliable D call. This CDR3 comprises 12 residues. Trimming cost V 6 bases and J 8 bases, with 10 bases left between them. This chain's CDR3 is CASRDSGEKLFF. CDR3 nucleotides: TGTGCCAGCAGGGACTCGGGGGAAAAACTGTTTTTT.

The V and J genes are TRBV6-6 and TRBJ2-7, with 10 nucleotides matching TRBD2. Unmatched junction bases numbered 5, after V lost 6 bases and J lost 3 bases. Germline assignment: CDR1 MNHNY and CDR2 SVGAGI (reference sequence). The CDR3 extends over 14 amino acids. The DNA for the CDR3 is TGTGCCAGCAGATCCAGCGGGGGGGACTACGAGCAGTACGTC. Amino acids: CASRSSGGDYEQYV.

V and J are TRBV11-2 and TRBJ2-2, with D hard to call. There are 15 residues in the CDR3. V shed 1 base and J shed 5 bases, with 11 bases lying between them. The germline gives CDR1 SGHAT, CDR2 FQNNGV. CDR3 amino acids: CASSLGLRWTGELFF. Written as DNA, the CDR3 is TGTGCCAGCAGCTTAGGCCTGAGGTGGACCGGGGAGCTGTTTTTT.

This rearrangement joins TRBV18 to TRBJ2-6; D not certain. The CDR3 spans 15 residues. The V gene lost 3 bases and the J gene lost 1 base, with 7 bases spanning the gap. Germline V gene sequence: CDR1 KGHSH, CDR2 LQKENI. CDR3 bases: TGTGCCAGCTCACCTCGGTGGTCTGGGGCCAACGTCCTGACTTTC. Amino acids: CASSPRWSGANVLTF.

The chain has TRBV24-1 and TRBJ2-3; tentatively, D is TRBD2 (5 bases). In germline, CDR1 is KGHDR, CDR2 SFDVKD. V lost 7 bases, J lost 5 bases, and 15 bases lay in between. CDR3 size: 14 residues. The CDR3 here is CATSPGLIGDTQYF. As DNA, the CDR3 is TGTGCCACCAGCCCAGGACTCATCGGAGATACGCAGTATTTT.

This sequence joins TRBV24-1 and TRBJ2-2; D not resolved. Germline V gives CDR1 KGHDR, CDR2 SFDVKD. The CDR3 totals 15 residues. V was pared by 7 bases and J by 5 bases, with 16 bases between. The CDR3 reads CATSYVGGNTGELFF. DNA of the CDR3: TGTGCCACCAGCTACGTTGGTGGGAATACCGGGGAGCTGTTTTTT.

V is TRBV2 and J is TRBJ1-5; no clear D. In germline, CDR1 is SNHLY, CDR2 FYNNEI. Trimming removed 5 bases from V and 3 bases from J, with 11 bases in between. The length of the CDR3 is 14 residues. The CDR3 sequence: CASSNNRVNQPQHF. CDR3 in DNA: TGTGCCAGCAGTAACAATAGGGTCAATCAGCCCCAGCATTTT.

This chain uses TRBV6-1 with TRBJ1-3; 9 nucleotides align to TRBD1. CDR1 is MNHNS and CDR2 is SASEGT in the germline V gene. The CDR3 has 16 residues. V gave up 4 bases and J gave up 3 bases; unmatched junction bases: 7. CDR3 in DNA: TGTGCCAGCAGTGGAATGACAGGGGGGTTTGGAAACACCATATATTTT. Translated, it gives CASSGMTGGFGNTIYF.

This clone occurred a few times. The chain links TRBV9 to TRBJ1-1; 8 positions match TRBD1. Germline assignment: CDR1 SGDLS and CDR2 YYNGEE. The V gene end was trimmed by 3 bases and the J gene end by 2 bases; junction bases not matched to a gene: 6. CDR3 length equals 15 residues. In DNA form, the CDR3 reads TGTGCCAGCAGCGGCGGACAGGGACCTAACACTGAAGCTTTCTTT. Translated: CASSGGQGPNTEAFF.

This chain links TRBV2 with TRBJ1-3; 7 nucleotides line up with TRBD1. Unmatched junction bases numbered 11, after V lost 6 bases and J lost 0 bases. CDR1 and CDR2 from the germline V gene are SNHLY and FYNNEI. This CDR3 comprises 17 residues. The CDR3 nucleotides are TGTGCCAGCAGCGACAACGACAGGGCCAGCTCTGGAAACACCATATATTTT. It is translated as CASSDNDRASSGNTIYF.

This rearrangement joins TRBV3-1 (or the pseudogene TRBV3-2) to TRBJ2-7; D is possibly TRBD1 or TRBD2 (5 bases each). CDR3 length: 14 residues. V gave up 5 bases and J gave up 6 bases, with 17 bases separating them. Germline V gene data show CDR1 as LGHDT and CDR2 as YNNKEL (reference sequence). DNA for the CDR3: TGTGCCAGCAGCAAAGGGGAGAGCTTCGCCGAGCAGTACGTC. Translated, it gives CASSKGESFAEQYV.

The CDR3 sequence: CASMDRGRLAFF. In DNA form, the CDR3 reads TGTGCCAGCATGGACAGGGGGCGCCTGGCTTTCTTT. The chain links TRBV2 to TRBJ1-1, with 11 bases fitting TRBD1. The CDR3 is made up of 12 amino acids. CDR1 SNHLY and CDR2 FYNNEI come from the germline V gene. J gave up 11 bases and V 7 bases, and 6 bases lay outside the gene matches.

This clone has more than one count but fewer than ten. The V and J genes are TRBV5-1 and TRBJ2-2; D unresolved. Germline V gene data show CDR1 as SGHRS and CDR2 as YFSETQ. V was trimmed by 2 bases and J by 0 bases, leaving 8 bases between them. The CDR3 contains 15 residues. The DNA for the CDR3 is TGCGCCAGCAGCTTTAATCCAGCGAACACCGGGGAGCTGTTTTTT. It yields the protein CASSFNPANTGELFF.